These 10 T cell receptor beta chains originate from one sample sequenced in a study of T cell changes during pregnancy in multiple sclerosis. Sequencing used immunoSEQ multiplex PCR; TCRdb keeps in-frame clones, though not all of them. The top ten hold about 0.42% of the sample, which has about 130,000 clones, roughly 96% seen once. Sequenced material: peripheral blood, taken after pregnancy. These receptors originate from a female donor with multiple sclerosis, enrolled in a pregnancy study.

The genes are TRBV18 and TRBJ1-5; 12 bases are a match to TRBD1. This CDR3 contains 17 residues. The germline CDR1 and CDR2 sequences are KGHSH and LQKENI. With 3 bases clipped from V and 6 bases from J, the junction kept 9 bases outside the gene matches. CDR3 nucleotide sequence: TGTGCCAGCTCACCGGGGGTAGGGACAGGGGGCGGTCAGCCCCAGCATTTT. The encoded protein is CASSPGVGTGGGQPQHF.

CDR3 sequence: CASSATAGKETQYF. In nucleotides, the CDR3 is TGTGCCAGCAGCGCGACGGCAGGGAAAGAGACCCAGTACTTC. The chain recombines TRBV9 with TRBJ2-5; weak D call: TRBD1 (5 bases). The V end was cut by 3 bases, the J end by 3 bases, with 12 bases between. The germline gives CDR1 SGDLS, CDR2 YYNGEE. The CDR3 sequence is 14 residues long.

The rearrangement links TRBV28 to TRBJ2-1; D not certain. The CDR3 sequence is 13 residues long. CDR1 MDHEN and CDR2 SYDVKM come from the germline V gene. Trimming removed 7 bases from V and 3 bases from J, with 10 bases in between. This chain's CDR3 is CASMRRIYNEQFF. The CDR3 coding sequence is TGTGCCAGCATGCGAAGAATCTACAATGAGCAGTTCTTC.

The chain employs TRBV19 and TRBJ2-7, with 7 positions matching TRBD2. Germline V CDR1 and CDR2: LNHDA, SQIVND (reference sequence). The V segment lost 6 bases and the J segment 2 bases; nucleotides outside the gene matches: 10. The CDR3 contains 15 residues. In DNA, the CDR3 is TGTGCCAGTAGGGCCCCCGGGGAGGGTACCTACGAGCAGTACTTC. Protein sequence: CASRAPGEGTYEQYF.

The chain uses TRBV21-1 and TRBJ2-5; TRBD2 is the table's D call and was not checked against the DNA. TRBV21-1 is designated a pseudogene. The CDR3 is 16 residues long. The CDR3 DNA sequence: TGTGCCAGCAGCAATTCGGGAATAGCGGGAGGGGAGACCCAGTACTTC. Its protein product is CASSNSGIAGGETQYF.

The V call is TRBV27, the J call TRBJ2-7; TRBD1 matches at 11 bases. This CDR3 spans 15 amino acids. The germline CDR1 and CDR2 sequences are MNHEY and SMNVEV (reference sequence). Trimming removed 6 bases from V and 2 bases from J; junction bases left unmatched: 6. CDR3 region: CASSPPGQGAYEQYF. In DNA form, the CDR3 reads TGTGCCAGCAGCCCGCCGGGACAGGGGGCCTACGAGCAGTACTTC.

This sequence joins TRBV23-1 and TRBJ2-7; tentatively, D is TRBD1 (6 bases). TRBV23-1 is noted as an ORF with a role that remains uncertain. Between the trimmed V and J ends, which lost 10 bases and 2 bases, there was a span of 15 bases. The length of the CDR3 is 13 residues. CDR3 DNA sequence: TGCGCCACCCGACAGGTAACGGCCTACGAGCAGTACTTC. Amino acid sequence: CATRQVTAYEQYF.

The table lists this clone with a count of one. The V and J genes are TRBV6-1 and TRBJ2-3; 8 bases agree with TRBD1. This CDR3 region has 14 residues. The ends lost 6 bases at V and 2 bases at J; junction bases unmatched: 4. Germline-derived CDR1 and CDR2 are MNHNS and SASEGT. DNA for the CDR3: TGTGCCAGCAGAAGACAGGGGCTCACAGATACGCAGTATTTT. Protein product: CASRRQGLTDTQYF.

The sample holds one count of this clone. The chain couples TRBV28 to TRBJ2-7, with 8 positions matching TRBD2. The J segment lost 5 bases and the V segment lost 6 bases, leaving 9 bases of the junction unmatched. This CDR3 has 14 residues. Germline CDR1 MDHEN, CDR2 SYDVKM. CDR3 sequence reads: CASSFGGRPNEQYF. CDR3 DNA sequence: TGTGCCAGCAGCTTCGGCGGGAGGCCCAACGAGCAGTACTTC. Looking up the rest from reference TRBV28 and TRBJ2-7 gives the full variable domain: DVKVTQSSRYLVKRTGEKVFLECVQDMDHENMFWYRQDPGLGLRLIYFSYDVKMKEKGDIPEGYSVSREKKERFSLILESASTNQTSMYLCASSFGGRPNEQYFGPGTRLTVT.

V gene TRBV19 combines with J gene TRBJ2-7, with TRBD2 matching over 12 bases. This CDR3 comprises 13 residues. The V segment lost 7 bases and the J segment 6 bases; nucleotides outside the gene matches: 4. Looked up from germline, CDR1 is LNHDA and CDR2 is SQIVND (reference sequence). The CDR3 loop reads CASTLAGGSEQYF. The CDR3, as DNA: TGTGCCAGTACTCTAGCGGGAGGGAGCGAGCAGTACTTC.